The rows below give T cell receptor beta chains drawn from one sample of a study of memory CD4+ T cells and cytomegalovirus serostatus. This table comes from immunoSEQ multiplex PCR, and its TCRdb copy is limited to in-frame clones, with some not included. The data hold 55,000 or so clones, with around 80% observed a single time. The sample consisted of memory CD4+ T cells from blood. Receptors were obtained from an adult in good health and CMV-seropositive. Each CDR3 is given with its conserved first and last residue. The D gene is left open where the match is weak. Clone size, where shown, is once, few, many, or a class for clones that have expanded.

V: TRBV4-1
size: -
length: 15
J: TRBJ1-1
D: -
CDR3: CASSQDYARDTEAFF
DNA: TGCGCCAGCAGCCAAGATTACGCCAGGGACACTGAAGCTTTCTTT

V: TRBV11-3
size: -
length: 12
J: TRBJ1-4
D: -
CDR3: CASNSTNEKLFF
DNA: TGTGCCAGCAACTCAACTAATGAAAAACTGTTTTTT

V: TRBV19
size: -
length: 16
J: TRBJ2-3
D: -
CDR3: CASSRKAVIITDTQYF
DNA: TGTGCCAGTAGTAGGAAGGCAGTAATTATAACAGATACGCAGTATTTT

V: TRBV5-1
size: few
length: 17
J: TRBJ1-6
D: -
CDR3: CASSLEGVATSNSPLHF
DNA: TGCGCCAGCAGCTTGGAGGGGGTCGCTACTTCCAATTCACCCCTCCACTTT

V: TRBV4-3
size: -
length: 15
J: TRBJ2-3
D: -
CDR3: CASSPEGQRTDTQYF
DNA: TGCGCCAGCAGCCCTGAGGGGCAACGCACAGATACGCAGTATTTT

V: TRBV14
size: -
length: 15
J: TRBJ2-3
D: TRBD2
CDR3: CASSRTSGRADTQYF
DNA: TGTGCCAGCAGCCGGACTAGCGGGAGGGCAGATACGCAGTATTTT

V: TRBV7-8
size: -
length: 14
J: TRBJ2-2
D: -
CDR3: CASSPRRVTGELFF
DNA: TGTGCCAGCTCCCCAAGGAGGGTCACCGGGGAGCTGTTTTTT

V: TRBV19
size: -
length: 13
J: TRBJ1-1
D: -
CDR3: CASSKYENTEAFF
DNA: TGTGCCAGTAGTAAGTATGAAAACACTGAAGCTTTCTTT

V: TRBV7-2
size: -
length: 13
J: TRBJ1-1
D: -
CDR3: CASSLGMNTEAFF
DNA: TGTGCCAGCAGCTTGGGAATGAACACTGAAGCTTTCTTT

V: TRBV5-4
size: -
length: 11
J: TRBJ1-2
D: -
CDR3: CASSQGYGYTF
DNA: TGTGCCAGCAGCCAGGGCTATGGCTACACCTTC

V: TRBV19
size: -
length: 15
J: TRBJ1-5
D: TRBD1
CDR3: CASTNPGTGSQPQHF
DNA: TGTGCCAGTACTAACCCCGGGACAGGGTCCCAGCCCCAGCATTTT

V: TRBV2
size: few
length: 12
J: TRBJ1-5
D: TRBD1
CDR3: CASTGENQPQHF
DNA: TGTGCTTCCACAGGGGAAAATCAGCCCCAGCATTTT

V: TRBV2
size: -
length: 15
J: TRBJ1-2
D: TRBD1
CDR3: CASGGGLGPNYGYTF
DNA: TGTGCCAGCGGAGGGGGCCTGGGACCTAACTATGGCTACACCTTC

V: TRBV29-1
size: -
length: 14
J: TRBJ1-3
D: -
CDR3: CSVAPQRSGNTIYF
DNA: TGCAGCGTGGCCCCACAACGCTCTGGAAACACCATATATTTT

V: TRBV14
size: -
length: 13
J: TRBJ1-1
D: -
CDR3: CASSLERDTEAFF
DNA: TGTGCCAGCAGCCTAGAGAGAGACACTGAAGCTTTCTTT

V: TRBV10-3
size: once
length: 12
J: TRBJ2-7
D: TRBD2
CDR3: CAISGGRGEQYF
DNA: TGTGCCATCAGTGGGGGGAGGGGCGAGCAGTACTTC

V: TRBV18
size: -
length: 13
J: TRBJ2-5
D: -
CDR3: CASSPDTQETQYF
DNA: TGTGCCAGCTCACCGGACACCCAAGAGACCCAGTACTTC

V: TRBV7-2
size: -
length: 15
J: TRBJ1-2
D: -
CDR3: CASSQRQEANYGYTF
DNA: TGTGCCAGCAGCCAGCGACAGGAGGCTAACTATGGCTACACCTTC

V: TRBV6-1
size: -
length: 15
J: TRBJ2-3
D: -
CDR3: CASTTPGGNTDTQYF
DNA: TGTGCCAGCACGACTCCCGGGGGAAACACAGATACGCAGTATTTT

V: TRBV29-1
size: -
length: 11
J: TRBJ2-1
D: -
CDR3: CSVRDTNEQFF
DNA: TGCAGCGTGCGGGACACCAATGAGCAGTTCTTC

V: TRBV4-3
size: -
length: 15
J: TRBJ1-4
D: -
CDR3: CASSQDWGKQEKLFF
DNA: TGCGCCAGCAGCCAAGATTGGGGGAAACAGGAAAAACTGTTTTTT

V: TRBV10-3
size: -
length: 13
J: TRBJ1-3
D: -
CDR3: CAISGTDGNTIYF
DNA: TGTGCCATCAGTGGGACAGACGGAAACACCATATATTTT

V: TRBV7-9
size: medium-sized
length: 15
J: TRBJ1-2
D: -
CDR3: CASSLGQGAWGGYTF
DNA: TGTGCCAGCAGCTTGGGCCAGGGAGCGTGGGGTGGCTACACCTTC

V: TRBV13
size: -
length: 13
J: TRBJ1-1
D: -
CDR3: CASKQGGNTEAFF
DNA: TGTGCCAGCAAGCAAGGGGGGAACACTGAAGCTTTCTTT

V: TRBV18
size: -
length: 14
J: TRBJ1-1
D: TRBD1
CDR3: CASSFGTGMTEAFF
DNA: TGTGCCAGCTCCTTCGGGACAGGGATGACTGAAGCTTTCTTT

V: TRBV7-9
size: -
length: 13
J: TRBJ2-7
D: -
CDR3: CASSLDASYEQYF
DNA: TGTGCCAGCAGCTTAGATGCGAGCTACGAGCAGTACTTC

V: TRBV6-1
size: once
length: 15
J: TRBJ2-7
D: TRBD2
CDR3: CASSATSGRPYEQYF
DNA: TGTGCCAGCAGTGCCACTAGCGGGAGGCCCTACGAGCAGTACTTC

V: TRBV5-6
size: -
length: 13
J: TRBJ1-1
D: -
CDR3: CASSLELNTEAFF
DNA: TGTGCCAGCAGCTTGGAATTAAACACTGAAGCTTTCTTT

V: TRBV19
size: -
length: 15
J: TRBJ1-6
D: -
CDR3: CASSRELLIGSPLHF
DNA: TGTGCCAGTAGCAGAGAACTCCTCATCGGTTCACCCCTCCACTTT

V: TRBV2
size: once
length: 13
J: TRBJ2-7
D: -
CDR3: CASTTGTSYEQYF
DNA: TGTGCCTCCACAACAGGGACCTCCTACGAGCAGTACTTC

V: TRBV1
size: -
length: 14
J: TRBJ2-5
D: -
CDR3: CTSSQDAQGETQYF
DNA: TGCACCAGCAGCCAAGACGCTCAAGGGGAGACCCAGTACTTC

V: TRBV28
size: -
length: 14
J: TRBJ1-5
D: TRBD1
CDR3: CASRQGFSNQPQHF
DNA: TGTGCCAGTCGACAGGGATTTAGCAATCAGCCCCAGCATTTT

V: TRBV4-3
size: -
length: 15
J: TRBJ2-7
D: TRBD1
CDR3: CASSQGGTGRHEQYF
DNA: TGCGCCAGCAGCCAAGGGGGGACAGGGAGGCACGAGCAGTACTTC

V: TRBV7-2
size: -
length: 15
J: TRBJ2-2
D: -
CDR3: CASSFNIGSPGELFF
DNA: TGTGCCAGCAGCTTTAATATAGGGTCCCCCGGGGAGCTGTTTTTT

V: TRBV18
size: -
length: 15
J: TRBJ1-1
D: TRBD1
CDR3: CASSPADRVNTEAFF
DNA: TGTGCCAGCTCACCGGCCGACAGGGTGAACACTGAAGCTTTCTTT

V: TRBV5-1
size: -
length: 15
J: TRBJ1-4
D: -
CDR3: CASSLYENRGEKLFF
DNA: TGCGCCAGCAGCTTATACGAAAACAGAGGTGAAAAACTGTTTTTT

V: TRBV18
size: -
length: 15
J: TRBJ2-1
D: -
CDR3: CASSPFGGSNNEQFF
DNA: TGTGCCAGCTCACCATTCGGGGGCTCCAACAATGAGCAGTTCTTC

V: TRBV6-5
size: -
length: 15
J: TRBJ2-2
D: -
CDR3: CASSYSYSRTGELFF
DNA: TGTGCCAGCAGTTACTCGTACTCGCGGACCGGGGAGCTGTTTTTT

V: TRBV4-3
size: -
length: 18
J: TRBJ2-7
D: TRBD1
CDR3: CASSQELVRGQGANEQYF
DNA: TGCGCCAGCAGCCAAGAATTAGTTCGGGGACAGGGGGCGAACGAGCAGTACTTC

V: TRBV5-1
size: -
length: 16
J: TRBJ1-3
D: TRBD1
CDR3: CASSLEAGGTGNTIYF
DNA: TGCGCCAGCAGCTTGGAGGCAGGGGGGACTGGAAACACCATATATTTT

V: TRBV7-2
size: -
length: 15
J: TRBJ1-1
D: TRBD1
CDR3: CASSLEGRGRTEAFF
DNA: TGTGCCAGCAGCTTAGAGGGCAGGGGGCGAACTGAAGCTTTCTTT

V: TRBV2
size: -
length: 12
J: TRBJ1-2
D: -
CDR3: CASSPGGHGYTF
DNA: TGTGCCAGCAGTCCCGGCGGTCATGGCTACACCTTC

V: TRBV28
size: -
length: 12
J: TRBJ1-5
D: -
CDR3: CASSLKVVGQHF
DNA: TGTGCCAGCAGTTTAAAGGTAGTCGGCCAGCATTTT

V: TRBV6-5
size: -
length: 15
J: TRBJ2-7
D: -
CDR3: CASRVDETSPYEQYF
DNA: TGTGCCAGCAGAGTAGACGAAACCTCTCCCTACGAGCAGTACTTC

V: TRBV12-5
size: -
length: 17
J: TRBJ2-3
D: TRBD2
CDR3: CASGLERLAGYTDTQYF
DNA: TGTGCTAGTGGTTTGGAAAGACTAGCGGGCTACACAGATACGCAGTATTTT

V: TRBV4-2
size: -
length: 18
J: TRBJ1-1
D: TRBD1
CDR3: CASRVSGGAGPGNTEAFF
DNA: TGTGCCAGCAGGGTATCAGGGGGCGCGGGACCGGGGAACACTGAAGCTTTCTTT

V: TRBV6-6
size: -
length: 13
J: TRBJ1-1
D: -
CDR3: CASSEVENTEAFF
DNA: TGTGCCAGCAGTGAGGTGGAAAACACTGAAGCTTTCTTT

V: TRBV11-2
size: -
length: 14
J: TRBJ1-4
D: -
CDR3: CASSDHTTNEKLFF
DNA: TGTGCCAGCAGCGATCATACAACTAATGAAAAACTGTTTTTT

V: TRBV7-8
size: -
length: 14
J: TRBJ1-2
D: -
CDR3: CASSRRVEPKGYTF
DNA: TGTGCCAGCAGCCGCCGAGTTGAGCCAAAGGGCTACACCTTC

V: TRBV5-1
size: -
length: 16
J: TRBJ2-5
D: TRBD2
CDR3: CASKGLAGGPGETQYF
DNA: TGCGCCAGCAAAGGACTAGCGGGAGGACCTGGGGAGACCCAGTACTTC

V: TRBV7-2
size: -
length: 13
J: TRBJ2-1
D: -
CDR3: CASTLAIENEQFF
DNA: TGTGCCAGCACCCTCGCCATTGAAAATGAGCAGTTCTTC

V: TRBV11-3
size: -
length: 13
J: TRBJ2-2
D: -
CDR3: CASSFRYTGELFF
DNA: TGTGCCAGCAGCTTTCGATACACCGGGGAGCTGTTTTTT

V: TRBV28
size: once
length: 14
J: TRBJ1-5
D: -
CDR3: CASTISVSNQPQHF
DNA: TGTGCCAGCACCATCAGCGTTAGCAATCAGCCCCAGCATTTT